This T cell receptor beta chain was profiled in a study of cytomegalovirus exposure and HLA in healthy donors. It was with 60 Vbeta and 13 Jbeta primers that the PCR ran. Clones were read by immunoSEQ multiplex PCR, and TCRdb kept only the in-frame ones, dropping some. The sample holds around 100,000 clones; 55% to 80% are singletons and the top ten take roughly 2%. This clone was seen only a few times. Sample: PBMCs. The clonotype originates from a woman in her 30s in good health and CMV-seronegative.

The CDR3: CASSPDRPYTEAFF. CDR3 bases: TGTGCCAGCTCTCCGGACAGACCATACACTGAAGCTTTCTTT. The chain uses TRBV18 and TRBJ1-1, with D possibly TRBD1 on 6 matching bases. Germline CDR1 and CDR2: KGHSH and LQKENI. The length of the CDR3 is 14 residues. The V gene lost 6 bases and the J gene lost 3 bases, with 14 bases spanning the gap.